The entry below describes one T cell receptor beta chain. Its target is unknown. The record originates from a study of CD8 T cells in ankylosing spondylitis. TCRdb used MiXCR to reprocess the 5' RACE reads, holding one entry per CDR3 protein. The sample holds around 300,000 distinct CDR3 sequences; around 20% are singletons and the top ten take roughly 3.6%. Study results and caveats: According to the report, clones linked to the disease were significantly enriched in matched synovial fluid samples taken from ankylosing spondylitis patients.

The sequence was obtained from a female donor with ankylosing spondylitis or in good health (not recorded which). The sample comprised blood, either unsorted or a sorted T cell fraction (not recorded which).

Here the CDR3 DNA reads TGTGCCAGCAGCCTTGCTCCAACCGGGACCCCGCCCAATGAGCAGTTCTTC. It encodes CASSLAPTGTPPNEQFF. The chain uses TRBV3-1 and TRBJ2-1; D is possibly TRBD1 or TRBD2 (5 bases each). The V end lost 4 bases, the J end lost 6 bases, and 22 bases lay between the germline ends. The CDR3 has 17 residues. CDR1 and CDR2 from the germline V gene are LGHDT and YNNKEL (reference sequence).